This is a list of T cell receptor beta chains from one sample in a study of shared clonotypes between healthy human individuals. Clones were read by immunoSEQ multiplex PCR, and TCRdb kept only the in-frame ones, dropping some. The sample contains about 1.1 million clones, around three quarters of which appear only once. Sequences were obtained from memory CD4+ T cells from PBMCs. The receptors stem from a man aged 18 to 29 in good health. Some clones in this sample may be carry-over from other donors' samples. Each CDR3 is given with its conserved first and last residue. D genes are given only for firm matches. The size of a clone is reported for some rows only, either as once, few or many, or as a class for expanded clones.

>TRBV5-1|TRBJ2-4|-|TRBD1
CASSSRQGMDIQYF
TGCGCCAGCAGCTCCCGACAGGGCATGGACATTCAGTACTTC
>TRBV30|TRBJ2-5|few|-
CAWGSRETQYF
TGTGCCTGGGGCTCCAGAGAGACCCAGTACTTC
>TRBV14|TRBJ2-3|-|-
CASSQTGSSTDTQYF
TGTGCCAGCAGCCAAACCGGGTCTAGCACAGATACGCAGTATTTT
>TRBV30|TRBJ1-2|-|TRBD1
CAWSLSGGVGYTF
TGTGCCTGGAGTTTGTCAGGGGGCGTTGGCTACACCTTC
>TRBV29-1|TRBJ2-5|-|-
CSVEPGRSQETQYF
TGCAGCGTTGAACCAGGGCGGTCCCAAGAGACCCAGTACTTC
>TRBV6-4|TRBJ1-6|-|-
CASSVETANSPLHF
TGTGCCAGCAGTGTTGAGACAGCAAATTCACCCCTCCACTTT
>TRBV5-4|TRBJ2-3|-|-
CASRPSGYTDTQYF
TGTGCCAGCAGACCCAGCGGTTACACAGATACGCAGTATTTT
>TRBV2|TRBJ1-2|-|-
CASSVTGTSRAYGYTF
TGTGCCAGCAGTGTGACCGGGACCTCAAGGGCCTATGGCTACACCTTC
>TRBV6-1|TRBJ1-2|-|-
CASSEAFWGDYGYTF
TGTGCCAGCAGTGAAGCATTCTGGGGGGATTATGGCTACACCTTC
>TRBV1|TRBJ2-5|-|-
CTSSQEGSGSPDETQYF
TGCACCAGCAGCCAAGAGGGAAGCGGGAGCCCCGATGAGACCCAGTACTTC
>TRBV11-3|TRBJ2-2|-|-
CASSFSNGELFF
TGTGCCAGCAGTTTCTCGAACGGGGAGCTGTTTTTT
>TRBV6-6|TRBJ2-7|-|-
CASSYSWGLPYEQYF
TGTGCCAGCAGTTACTCGTGGGGATTACCCTACGAGCAGTACTTC
>TRBV10-3|TRBJ1-2|-|-
CAISFANDGYTF
TGTGCCATCAGTTTTGCAAACGATGGCTACACCTTC
>TRBV7-9|TRBJ1-1|-|TRBD1
CASTRTGVGTEAFF
TGTGCCAGCACAAGGACAGGGGTCGGGACTGAAGCTTTCTTT
>TRBV18|TRBJ1-1|-|-
CASSQRNTEAFF
TGTGCCAGCTCTCAGAGGAACACTGAAGCTTTCTTT
>TRBV19|TRBJ1-1|-|-
CASSRGLYTEAFF
TGTGCCAGTAGTCGGGGACTGTACACTGAAGCTTTCTTT
>TRBV5-1|TRBJ1-5|-|-
CASSFAGGGAQHF
TGCGCCAGCAGCTTTGCTGGGGGGGGAGCCCAGCATTTT
>TRBV29-1|TRBJ1-4|many|TRBD1
CSVEQGADEKLFF
TGCAGCGTTGAACAGGGGGCTGATGAAAAACTGTTTTTT
>TRBV28|TRBJ2-5|-|-
CASSLQETQYF
TGTGCCAGCAGTTTACAGGAGACCCAGTACTTC
>TRBV5-1|TRBJ2-3|-|-
CASSLGGAHSTDTQYF
TGCGCCAGCAGCTTGGGGGGAGCCCATAGCACAGATACGCAGTATTTT
>TRBV28|TRBJ2-1|-|TRBD2
CASSLWGGRGVEQFF
TGTGCCAGCAGTTTATGGGGCGGGAGGGGTGTTGAGCAGTTCTTC
>TRBV18|TRBJ2-7|-|TRBD2
CASSPDHISSGRQSYEQYF
TGTGCCAGCTCACCTGACCACATTTCTAGCGGGAGGCAATCCTACGAGCAGTACTTC
>TRBV15|TRBJ1-2|-|TRBD1
CATSRGQSYGYTF
TGTGCCACCAGCAGGGGACAGAGCTATGGCTACACCTTC
>TRBV5-1|TRBJ2-3|-|-
CASSGKPLLTDTQYF
TGCGCCAGCAGTGGAAAACCCCTATTAACAGATACGCAGTATTTT
>TRBV7-7|TRBJ2-2|-|-
CASSPPPGVGTGELFF
TGTGCCAGCAGCCCCCCCCCAGGGGTGGGCACCGGGGAGCTGTTTTTT
>TRBV9|TRBJ1-2|-|-
CASSDEGGANYGYTF
TGTGCCAGCAGCGACGAGGGGGGCGCAAACTATGGCTACACCTTC
>TRBV5-1|TRBJ2-7|-|TRBD2
CASSLGTSDAYEQYF
TGCGCCAGCAGCTTGGGGACTAGCGACGCCTACGAGCAGTACTTC
>TRBV7-2|TRBJ1-1|-|TRBD1
CASSPIGQANTEAFF
TGTGCCAGCAGCCCCATCGGACAGGCGAACACTGAAGCTTTCTTT
>TRBV30|TRBJ2-3|-|-
CAWSKRHTDTQYF
TGTGCCTGGAGTAAAAGGCACACAGATACGCAGTATTTT
>TRBV7-9|TRBJ2-2|-|TRBD2
CASSPLGSGIGELFF
TGTGCCAGCAGCCCCCTGGGTAGCGGGATCGGGGAGCTGTTTTTT
>TRBV7-9|TRBJ2-7|-|TRBD1
CASSRQGGYEQYF
TGTGCCAGCAGCAGACAGGGGGGGTACGAGCAGTACTTC
>TRBV18|TRBJ1-3|-|-
CASSPNLDSGNTIYF
TGTGCCAGCTCACCAAACCTAGACTCTGGAAACACCATATATTTT
>TRBV19|TRBJ1-3|-|-
CASRGWTDPGNTIYF
TGTGCCAGTCGGGGTTGGACAGATCCTGGAAACACCATATATTTT
>TRBV19|TRBJ2-6|-|-
CASSTRKERGANVLTF
TGTGCCAGTAGTACAAGGAAGGAGCGTGGGGCCAACGTCCTGACTTTC
>TRBV11-2|TRBJ1-2|few|TRBD1
CASSLIRGRDYGHTF
TGTGCCAGCAGCTTAATCAGGGGGCGCGACTATGGCCACACCTTC
>TRBV9|TRBJ1-5|-|-
CASSDLSYSNQPQHF
TGTGCCAGCAGCGACTTAAGTTATAGCAATCAGCCCCAGCATTTT
>TRBV6-6|TRBJ2-6|-|-
CASSPLVSGANVLTF
TGTGCCAGCAGTCCCTTGGTGTCTGGGGCCAACGTCCTGACTTTC
>TRBV7-9|TRBJ1-1|few|-
CASSLSNTEAFF
TGTGCCAGCAGCTTATCCAACACTGAAGCTTTCTTT
>TRBV5-1|TRBJ2-2|-|-
CASSLRGTNTGELFF
TGCGCCAGCAGCTTGCGAGGGACAAACACCGGGGAGCTGTTTTTT
>TRBV7-6|TRBJ1-5|-|-
CASSLGTGSNQPQHF
TGTGCCAGCAGCTTAGGTACAGGGTCCAATCAGCCCCAGCATTTT
>TRBV10-3|TRBJ2-7|few|-
CAIRDGTQEYEQYF
TGTGCCATCAGGGACGGGACGCAGGAATACGAGCAGTACTTC
>TRBV5-1|TRBJ1-6|-|-
CASSPGSSPLHF
TGCGCCAGCAGCCCGGGAAGTTCACCCCTCCACTTT
>TRBV28|TRBJ2-3|-|-
CASSSPSESTDTQYF
TGTGCCAGCAGTTCCCCGTCGGAGAGCACAGATACGCAGTATTTT
>TRBV2|TRBJ1-5|-|-
CASSYRDIGNQPQHF
TGTGCCAGCAGCTACCGGGACATTGGGAATCAGCCCCAGCATTTT
>TRBV27|TRBJ2-5|-|TRBD2
CASRLTSGRETQYF
TGTGCCAGCAGATTGACTAGCGGGAGAGAGACCCAGTACTTC